Each of the 23 T cell receptor beta chains below was sequenced from the same sample in a study of cytomegalovirus exposure and HLA in healthy donors. PCR involved 60 Vbeta and 13 Jbeta primers. The table came from immunoSEQ multiplex PCR; TCRdb's copy has only in-frame clones and leaves some out. The sample holds 150,000 or so clones, around 80% seen once. Sequenced: PBMCs. These receptors were obtained from a man between 40 and 49 years old in good health and CMV-seropositive.

The chain carries TRBV11-2 and TRBJ2-1; 8 nucleotides align to TRBD2. Germline V gene sequence: CDR1 SGHAT, CDR2 FQNNGV. This CDR3 comprises 14 residues. V shed 4 bases and J 7 bases; nucleotides not matched to a gene: 6. CDR3 DNA sequence: TGTGCCAGCAGCTCTATAGCGGGATCGAATGAGCAGTTCTTC. This translates into CASSSIAGSNEQFF.

The chain employs TRBV19 and TRBJ2-2; 7 nucleotides match TRBD2. This CDR3 spans 14 amino acids. V was pared by 7 bases and J by 9 bases, with 11 bases of the junction left unmatched. The germline V gene has CDR1 LNHDA and CDR2 SQIVND (reference sequence). The CDR3 loop is CASNLAALTRELFF. For the CDR3, the DNA is TGTGCCAGTAACCTAGCGGCGCTAACCAGGGAGCTGTTTTTT.

This clone was found a few times. The chain combines TRBV5-1 with TRBJ2-1; TRBD2 might be the D (5 bases). From germline, CDR1 is SGHRS and CDR2 YFSETQ. Trimming took off 1 base at V and 6 bases at J, with 11 bases between the two ends. CDR3 size: 14 residues. CDR3 sequence reads: CASSLLAWGNEQFF. The CDR3 bases are TGCGCCAGCAGCTTGCTAGCCTGGGGCAATGAGCAGTTCTTC. The full variable domain, its missing parts supplied by reference TRBV5-1 and TRBJ2-1, is KAGVTQTPRYLIKTRGQQVTLSCSPISGHRSVSWYQQTPGQGLQFLFEYFSETQRNKGNFPGRFSGRQFSNSRSEMNVSTLELGDSALYLCASSLLAWGNEQFFGPGTRLTVL.

V gene TRBV2 combines with J gene TRBJ1-5; D perhaps matches TRBD1 (6 bases). CDR3 length: 14 amino acids. Trimming shortened V by 1 base and J by 6 bases, and 10 bases separated the two germline ends. Germline V gene lookup returns CDR1 SNHLY and CDR2 FYNNEI. The chain's CDR3 is CASSEGGGGQPQHF. The CDR3 DNA reads TGTGCCAGCAGTGAAGGGGGGGGCGGTCAGCCCCAGCATTTT.

The chain has TRBV19 and TRBJ2-7; TRBD1 matches at 7 bases. The V gene end was trimmed by 4 bases and the J gene end by 3 bases; junction bases not matched to a gene: 6. Germline values: CDR1 LNHDA, CDR2 SQIVND (reference sequence). The CDR3 is made up of 14 amino acids. The CDR3 protein is CASSKQGTFYEQYF. CDR3 DNA sequence: TGTGCCAGTAGTAAACAGGGGACCTTCTACGAGCAGTACTTC.

This clone was seen a handful of times. Other DNA sequences in this specimen translate into the identical CDR3. The chain uses TRBV5-4 and TRBJ2-1; TRBD1 agrees at 11 bases. Germline assignment: CDR1 SGHNT and CDR2 YYREEE (reference sequence). J gave up 7 bases and V 4 bases, and 7 bases lay outside the gene matches. CDR3 length: 15 residues. CDR3 residues: CASSPGTGGLNEQFF. The CDR3 DNA follows: TGTGCCAGCAGCCCCGGGACAGGGGGGTTGAATGAGCAGTTCTTC.

V is TRBV19 and J is TRBJ1-2; the D gene is possibly TRBD1 (5 bases). The V gene lost 3 bases and the J gene lost 4 bases, with 15 bases spanning the gap. Germline V gene data show CDR1 as LNHDA and CDR2 as SQIVND (reference sequence). The CDR3 is made up of 15 amino acids. CDR3 nucleotide sequence: TGTGCCAGTAGTATGAAGGGGCGTTTGGGCTATGGCTACACCTTC. Its protein product is CASSMKGRLGYGYTF.

The chain recombines TRBV30 with TRBJ2-2, with 7 bases matching TRBD1. The J segment lost 3 bases and the V segment lost 4 bases, leaving 14 bases of the junction unmatched. Germline values: CDR1 GTSNPN, CDR2 SVGIG (reference sequence). CDR3 length equals 17 residues. The CDR3 DNA is TGTGCCTGGAAGGGAAGGGGGCTAGTTGGTGACACCGGGGAGCTGTTTTTT. Protein product: CAWKGRGLVGDTGELFF.

This clone has a handful of counts. The rearrangement links TRBV7-3 to TRBJ1-1; maybe TRBD1 (6 bases). Between the trimmed V and J ends, which lost 4 bases and 1 base, there was a span of 22 bases. The CDR3 has 18 residues. Germline V gene sequence: CDR1 SGHTA, CDR2 FQGTGA. CDR3 DNA: TGTGCCAGCAGCTCCCACCCTCTTTCCGCGACAGGGAACACTGAAGCTTTCTTT. Its protein product is CASSSHPLSATGNTEAFF. Combining the CDR3 with reference TRBV7-3 and TRBJ1-1 gives the whole variable domain GAGVSQTPSNKVTEKGKYVELRCDPISGHTALYWYRQSLGQGPEFLIYFQGTGAADDSGLPNDRFFAVRPEGSVSTLKIQRTERGDSAVYLCASSSHPLSATGNTEAFFGQGTRLTVV.

The CDR3 loop is CASRSGGVSEQYF. CDR3 DNA sequence: TGTGCCAGCAGAAGCGGGGGAGTCAGCGAGCAGTACTTC. The rearrangement links TRBV2 to TRBJ2-7, with 8 positions matching TRBD2. Trimming took 6 bases from V and 6 from J; bases not matched to a gene: 7. This CDR3 has 13 amino acids. CDR1 is SNHLY and CDR2 is FYNNEI in the germline V gene.

The CDR3 sequence: CASSTTANTEAFF. For the CDR3, the DNA is TGTGCCAGCAGCACCACAGCGAACACTGAAGCTTTCTTT. The V call is TRBV9, the J call TRBJ1-1; no clear D gene. V lost 4 bases and J lost 1, with 8 bases in between. This CDR3 has 13 amino acids. Per the germline V gene, CDR1 is SGDLS and CDR2 is YYNGEE.

Only one count was recorded for this clone. The rearrangement joins TRBV6-1 to TRBJ2-1; no firm D call. The length of the CDR3 is 15 residues. Trimming took 2 bases from V and 2 from J, leaving 10 bases between them. CDR1 MNHNS and CDR2 SASEGT come from the germline V gene. CDR3 protein: CASSESPGTYNEQFF. Here the CDR3 DNA reads TGTGCCAGCAGTGAATCTCCGGGTACCTACAATGAGCAGTTCTTC.

The chain carries TRBV19 and TRBJ1-2; TRBD1 matches 10 bases. Germline V gene data show CDR1 as LNHDA and CDR2 as SQIVND (reference sequence). Trimming at V came to 0 bases and at J to 8 bases, leaving 12 bases not matched to a gene. CDR3 length: 17 amino acids. CDR3 amino acids: CASSIDRVRTGGRGYTF. DNA of the CDR3: TGTGCCAGTAGTATAGATCGTGTTCGGACAGGGGGACGGGGCTACACCTTC.

The chain links TRBV7-9 to TRBJ1-1; a weak D match, TRBD1 (5 bases). The germline V gene has CDR1 SEHNR and CDR2 FQNEAQ (reference sequence). The CDR3 spans 16 residues. V lost 8 bases and J lost 4, with 23 bases in between. This CDR3 is CASGLGEGGAGTEAFF. CDR3 nucleotides: TGTGCCAGCGGCCTGGGGGAGGGAGGAGCTGGCACTGAAGCTTTCTTT.

This rearrangement joins TRBV27 to TRBJ2-7, with 11 bases identical to TRBD2. Germline assignment: CDR1 MNHEY and CDR2 SMNVEV (reference sequence). The CDR3 contains 17 residues. The ends lost 7 bases at V and 0 bases at J; junction bases unmatched: 11. CDR3 protein: CASMSSGRTLSSYEQYF. The CDR3 DNA is TGTGCCAGCATGTCTAGCGGGAGGACTCTTAGCTCCTACGAGCAGTACTTC.

This chain uses TRBV5-5 with TRBJ2-2; no clear D. The V end lost 2 bases, the J end lost 4 bases, and 12 bases lay between the germline ends. CDR1 is SGHKS, CDR2 YYEKEE, per germline (reference sequence). CDR3 length: 15 residues. In nucleotides, the CDR3 is TGTGCCAGCAGCTTCAAGCAATCTGGCACCGGGGAGCTGTTTTTT. Its protein is CASSFKQSGTGELFF.

The chain employs TRBV28 and TRBJ2-2, with TRBD1 matching 7 bases. CDR1 is MDHEN, CDR2 SYDVKM, per germline. This CDR3 contains 14 residues. V was clipped by 5 bases and J by 0 bases; unmatched bases: 0. DNA for the CDR3: TGTGCCAGCAGTGGGACAGCGAACACCGGGGAGCTGTTTTTT. Translating gives CASSGTANTGELFF.

J is TRBJ2-3 and V is TRBV13; 8 bases map to TRBD1. This CDR3 is 15 amino acids long. With V trimmed by 4 bases and J by 2 bases, 5 bases remained unmatched. The germline V gene has CDR1 PRHDT and CDR2 FYEKMQ (reference sequence). CDR3 residues: CASSSGQELTDTQYF. For the CDR3, the DNA is TGTGCCAGCAGCTCGGGACAGGAGCTCACAGATACGCAGTATTTT.

V gene TRBV15 combines with J gene TRBJ2-1; 10 nucleotides agree with TRBD2. CDR1 LNHNV and CDR2 YYDKDF come from the germline V gene (reference sequence). J gave up 8 bases and V 3 bases, and 10 bases lay outside the gene matches. The CDR3 has 16 amino acids. CDR3 loop: CATSRHSGRAFDEQFF. In DNA, the CDR3 is TGTGCCACCAGCAGGCACAGCGGGAGGGCCTTCGATGAGCAGTTCTTC.

The chain is built from TRBV15 and TRBJ2-5, with D perhaps TRBD2 (6 bases). V was cut by 11 bases and J by 5 bases, with 21 bases left in between. Per germline, CDR1 LNHNV and CDR2 YYDKDF (reference sequence). CDR3 length equals 14 residues. CDR3 nucleotides: TGTGCCGCCGCTACGGGGGTTGGCGAGGAGACCCAGTACTTC. Translating gives CAAATGVGEETQYF. The full variable domain, rest sourced from reference TRBV15 and TRBJ2-5, is DAMVIQNPRYQVTQFGKPVTLSCSQTLNHNVMYWYQQKSSQAPKLLFHYYDKDFNNEADTPDNFQSRRPNTSFCFLDIRSPGLGDTAMYLCAAATGVGEETQYFGPGTRLLVL.

The CDR3 spells CASSLGEEGTQYF. In nucleotides, the CDR3 is TGCGCCAGCAGCTTGGGTGAAGAGGGGACCCAGTACTTC. This rearrangement joins TRBV5-1 to TRBJ2-5; maybe TRBD2 (5 bases). There are 13 residues in the CDR3. CDR1 and CDR2 from the germline V gene are SGHRS and YFSETQ. Trimming removed 0 bases at V and 7 bases at J, with 10 bases between.

Only one count was recorded for this clone. CDR3 region: CASSLGSGLNEQYF. The CDR3 DNA reads as TGCGCCAGCAGCTTGGGTTCAGGGCTGAACGAGCAGTACTTC. The chain links TRBV5-1 to TRBJ2-7; D may be TRBD1 (5 bases). The ends were cut back, 0 bases at V and 5 bases at J, with 12 bases in the middle. The germline CDR1 and CDR2 sequences are SGHRS and YFSETQ. The CDR3 is 14 amino acids.

The chain combines TRBV29-1 with TRBJ2-2, with 8 bases aligning to TRBD1. Germline CDR1 reads SQVTM; CDR2 reads ANQGSEA. CDR3 length equals 16 residues. Trimming at V came to 3 bases and at J to 5 bases, leaving 11 bases not matched to a gene. CDR3 amino acids: CSVDGAGGGITGELFF. The CDR3 DNA is TGCAGCGTTGACGGCGCAGGGGGCGGAATTACCGGGGAGCTGTTTTTT.